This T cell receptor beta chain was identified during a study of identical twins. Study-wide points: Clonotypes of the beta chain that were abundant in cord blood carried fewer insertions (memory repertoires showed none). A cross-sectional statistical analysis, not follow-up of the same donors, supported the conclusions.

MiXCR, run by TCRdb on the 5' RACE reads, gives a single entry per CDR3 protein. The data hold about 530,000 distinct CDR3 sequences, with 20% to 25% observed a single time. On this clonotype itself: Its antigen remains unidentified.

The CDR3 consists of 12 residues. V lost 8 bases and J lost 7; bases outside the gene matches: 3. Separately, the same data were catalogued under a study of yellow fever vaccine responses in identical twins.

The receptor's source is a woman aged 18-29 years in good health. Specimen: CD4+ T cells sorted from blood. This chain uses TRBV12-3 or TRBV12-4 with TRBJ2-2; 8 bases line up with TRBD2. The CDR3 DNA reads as TGTGCCAGCCGGGGGGGTAGCGGGGAGCTGTTTTTT. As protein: CASRGGSGELFF.